Below, one TCR beta chain is given with its context. The data are from a study of T cells in Graves' hyperthyroidism and ophthalmopathy. RNA transcripts served as the template for amplifying TCR beta CDR3 regions. Carried out on the TCR CDR3, a first-round RT-PCR used the HTBI primer set. TCRdb fed the multiplex PCR reads into MiXCR, producing one record per CDR3 protein. The data show around 530,000 distinct CDR3 sequences, 15% to 20% seen once. V lost 2 bases, J lost 0 bases, and 11 bases lay in between. The CDR3 runs 16 residues. Germline assignment: CDR1 MNHEY and CDR2 SVGEGT. The sequenced sample was blood. The TCR sequence derives from a woman aged 18-29 years with Graves' ophthalmopathy. The V call is TRBV6-2 or TRBV6-3, the J call TRBJ1-5; no clear D. The DNA for the CDR3 is TGTGCCAGCAGTTACAATCCGGGGTTTAGCAATCAGCCCCAGCATTTT. Its translation is CASSYNPGFSNQPQHF.